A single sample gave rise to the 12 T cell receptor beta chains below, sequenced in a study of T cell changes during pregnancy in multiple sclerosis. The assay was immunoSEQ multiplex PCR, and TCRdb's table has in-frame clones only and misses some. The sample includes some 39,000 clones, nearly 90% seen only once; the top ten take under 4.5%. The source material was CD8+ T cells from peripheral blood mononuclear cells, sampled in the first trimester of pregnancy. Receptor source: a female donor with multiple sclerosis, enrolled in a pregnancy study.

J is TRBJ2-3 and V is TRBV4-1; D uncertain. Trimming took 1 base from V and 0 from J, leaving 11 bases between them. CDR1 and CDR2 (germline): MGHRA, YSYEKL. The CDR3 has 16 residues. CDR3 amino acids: CASSQGAGSSTDTQYF. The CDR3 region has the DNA TGCGCCAGCAGCCAAGGGGCAGGTAGTAGCACAGATACGCAGTATTTT.

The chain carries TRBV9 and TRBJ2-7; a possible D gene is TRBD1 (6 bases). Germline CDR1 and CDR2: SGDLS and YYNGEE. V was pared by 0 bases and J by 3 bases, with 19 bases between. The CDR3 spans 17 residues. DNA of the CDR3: TGTGCCAGCAGCGTAGGAGCAGGGGCCCCTCGGGTCTACGAGCAGTACTTC. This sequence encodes CASSVGAGAPRVYEQYF. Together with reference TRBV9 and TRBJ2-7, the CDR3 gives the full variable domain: DSGVTQTPKHLITATGQRVTLRCSPRSGDLSVYWYQQSLDQGLQFLIQYYNGEERAKGNILERFSAQQFPDLHSELNLSSLELGDSALYFCASSVGAGAPRVYEQYFGPGTRLTVT.

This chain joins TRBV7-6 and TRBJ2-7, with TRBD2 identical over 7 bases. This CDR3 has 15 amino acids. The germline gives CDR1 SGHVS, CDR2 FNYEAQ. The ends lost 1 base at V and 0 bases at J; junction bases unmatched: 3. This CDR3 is CASSLGGGSSYEQYF. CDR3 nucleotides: TGTGCCAGCAGCTTAGGAGGCGGGAGCTCCTACGAGCAGTACTTC.

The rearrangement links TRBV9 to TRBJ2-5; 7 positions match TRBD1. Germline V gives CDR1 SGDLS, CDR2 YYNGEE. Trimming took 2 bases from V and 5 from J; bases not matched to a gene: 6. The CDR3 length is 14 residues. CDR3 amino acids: CASSVSGGSETQYF. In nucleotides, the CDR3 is TGTGCCAGCAGCGTCTCAGGGGGATCGGAGACCCAGTACTTC.

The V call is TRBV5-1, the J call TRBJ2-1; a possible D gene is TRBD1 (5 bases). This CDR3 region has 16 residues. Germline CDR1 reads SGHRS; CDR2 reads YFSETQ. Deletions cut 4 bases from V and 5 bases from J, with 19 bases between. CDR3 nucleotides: TGCGCCAGCAGCACTAAGGCAGGGATCGGCCACAATGAGCAGTTCTTC. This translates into CASSTKAGIGHNEQFF.

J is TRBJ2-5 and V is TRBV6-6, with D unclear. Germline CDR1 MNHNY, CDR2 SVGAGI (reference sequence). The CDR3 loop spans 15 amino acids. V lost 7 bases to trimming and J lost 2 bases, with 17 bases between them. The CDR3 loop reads CASTITPVDQETQYF. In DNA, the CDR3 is TGTGCCAGCACCATAACGCCGGTCGATCAAGAGACCCAGTACTTC.

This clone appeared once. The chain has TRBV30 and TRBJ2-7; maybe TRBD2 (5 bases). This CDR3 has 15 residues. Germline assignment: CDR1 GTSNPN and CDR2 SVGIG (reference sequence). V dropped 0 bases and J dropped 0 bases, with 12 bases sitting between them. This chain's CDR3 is CAWSVGSPFSYEQYF. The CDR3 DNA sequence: TGTGCCTGGAGTGTGGGGAGCCCTTTCTCCTACGAGCAGTACTTC.

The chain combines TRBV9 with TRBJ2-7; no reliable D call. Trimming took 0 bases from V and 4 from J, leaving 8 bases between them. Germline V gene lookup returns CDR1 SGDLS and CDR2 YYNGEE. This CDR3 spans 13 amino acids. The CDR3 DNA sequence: TGTGCCAGCAGCGTAGGGGCAGGTTACGAGCAGTACTTC. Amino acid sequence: CASSVGAGYEQYF.

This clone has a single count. CDR3 in DNA: TGCGCCAGCAGCTTGGCTGGGGGAGGCGAGACCCAGTACTTC. It translates to CASSLAGGGETQYF. V is TRBV5-1 and J is TRBJ2-5; D perhaps matches TRBD2 (6 bases). This CDR3 spans 14 amino acids. Per germline, CDR1 SGHRS and CDR2 YFSETQ. Trimming shortened V by 0 bases and J by 5 bases, and 11 bases separated the two germline ends.

This CDR3 reads CASSSGTGDHEQYF. CDR3 DNA sequence: TGTGCCAGCAGTTCCGGGACAGGGGACCACGAGCAGTACTTC. The chain carries TRBV5-4 and TRBJ2-7; 10 bases match TRBD1. Germline trimming cut 5 bases from V and 5 bases from J; bases unmatched to any gene: 7. Per the germline V gene, CDR1 is SGHNT and CDR2 is YYREEE (reference sequence). The CDR3 sequence is 14 residues long.

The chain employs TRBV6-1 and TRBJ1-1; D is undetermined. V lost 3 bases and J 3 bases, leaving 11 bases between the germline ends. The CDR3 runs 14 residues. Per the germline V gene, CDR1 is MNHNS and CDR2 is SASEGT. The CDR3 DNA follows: TGTGCCAGCAGTGAGGAGGGTACGTACACTGAAGCTTTCTTT. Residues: CASSEEGTYTEAFF.

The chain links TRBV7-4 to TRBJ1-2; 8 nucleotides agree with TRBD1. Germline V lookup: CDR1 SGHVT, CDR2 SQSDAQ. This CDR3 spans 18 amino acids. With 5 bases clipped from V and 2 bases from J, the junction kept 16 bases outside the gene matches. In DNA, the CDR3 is TGTGCCAGCAGCACGATAAACCGATCGGACAGGGAGAACTATGGCTACACCTTC. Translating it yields CASSTINRSDRENYGYTF.